The next 4 T cell receptor beta chains were all read from a single sample in a study of shared clonotypes between healthy human individuals. Profiling relied on immunoSEQ multiplex PCR, and the TCRdb table lists in-frame clones only, not all of them. The sample has under 1 million clones, about 96% seen once. Terminally differentiated effector memory CD45RA+ cells were excluded by CCR7 positive selection of CD45RO-negative cells. Sequenced material: naive CD8+ T cells sorted from blood. Source of these receptors: a man aged 25 to 40 in good health.

CDR3 region: CASSGRTSGIYYEQYF. DNA for the CDR3: TGTGCCAGCAGCGGAAGGACTAGCGGGATATACTACGAGCAGTACTTC. V gene TRBV11-2 combines with J gene TRBJ2-7; TRBD2 matches 12 bases. Germline CDR1 SGHAT, CDR2 FQNNGV. V lost 5 bases, J lost 3 bases, and 8 bases stayed unmatched. This CDR3 spans 16 amino acids.

The chain joins TRBV30 to TRBJ1-1; D uncertain. The CDR3 loop spans 11 amino acids. Looked up from germline, CDR1 is GTSNPN and CDR2 is SVGIG (reference sequence). V lost 3 bases and J lost 5, with 7 bases in between. The CDR3 loop reads CAWRVGTEAFF. The CDR3, as DNA: TGTGCCTGGAGGGTTGGGACTGAAGCTTTCTTT.

The chain is built from TRBV4-1 and TRBJ2-7; no clear D gene. The germline V gene encodes CDR1 MGHRA and CDR2 YSYEKL. The CDR3 is 15 amino acids. V was clipped by 0 bases and J by 4 bases, with 13 bases between them. The CDR3 is CASSQDRAPGYEQYF. DNA for the CDR3: TGCGCCAGCAGCCAAGATCGTGCCCCTGGGTACGAGCAGTACTTC.

J is TRBJ2-3 and V is TRBV5-5; possibly TRBD1 or TRBD2 for D (6 bases each). Germline V gene data show CDR1 as SGHKS and CDR2 as YYEKEE (reference sequence). With 2 bases removed from V and 2 bases from J, the gap between germline ends came to 12 bases. The CDR3 consists of 15 residues. The DNA for the CDR3 is TGTGCCAGCAGCTTACCGGGGGCCGACACAGATACGCAGTATTTT. It is translated as CASSLPGADTDTQYF.